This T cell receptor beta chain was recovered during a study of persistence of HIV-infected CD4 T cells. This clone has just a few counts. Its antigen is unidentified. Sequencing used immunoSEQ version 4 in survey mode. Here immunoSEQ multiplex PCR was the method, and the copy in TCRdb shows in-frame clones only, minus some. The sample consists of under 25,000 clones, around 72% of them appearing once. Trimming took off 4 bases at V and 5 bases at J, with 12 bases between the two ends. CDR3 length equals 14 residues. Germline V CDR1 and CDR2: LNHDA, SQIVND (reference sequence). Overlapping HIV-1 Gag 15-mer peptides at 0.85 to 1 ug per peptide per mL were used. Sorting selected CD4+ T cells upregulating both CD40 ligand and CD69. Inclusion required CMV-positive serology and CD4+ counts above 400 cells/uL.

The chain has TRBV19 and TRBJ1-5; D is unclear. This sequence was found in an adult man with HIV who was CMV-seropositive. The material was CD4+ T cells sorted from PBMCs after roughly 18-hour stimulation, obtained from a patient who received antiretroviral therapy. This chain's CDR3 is CASSTLGRYQPQHF. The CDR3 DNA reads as TGTGCCAGTAGTACGCTCGGGAGGTATCAGCCCCAGCATTTT.